What follows are 23 T cell receptor beta chains derived from one specimen sequenced in a study of neoadjuvant anti-PD-1 for oral cavity cancer. TCRdb's copy holds only in-frame clones and misses some; the assay was immunoSEQ multiplex PCR. The sample shows approximately 15,000 clones, about 70% of them seen only once. The specimen was PBMCs, collected before nivolumab (anti-PD-1) treatment. The receptors stem from a person aged 40 to 85 with oral cavity squamous cell carcinoma.

The chain employs TRBV6-6 and TRBJ2-7; 7 positions match TRBD2. CDR3 length: 12 amino acids. J gave up 0 bases and V 9 bases, and 2 bases lay outside the gene matches. Germline values: CDR1 MNHNY, CDR2 SVGAGI (reference sequence). The CDR3 sequence: CASRTSSYEQYF. In nucleotides, the CDR3 is TGTGCCAGTCGGACTAGCTCCTACGAGCAGTACTTC.

The chain joins TRBV7-8 to TRBJ2-6; D is undetermined. CDR1 is SGHVS, CDR2 FQNEAQ, per germline. CDR3 length: 17 residues. V gave up 3 bases and J gave up 0 bases, with 12 bases separating them. The CDR3 DNA follows: TGTGCCAGCAGCTTTAAAGGATCACCCTCTGGGGCCAACGTCCTGACTTTC. This sequence encodes CASSFKGSPSGANVLTF. Full variable domain (remainder filled in from reference TRBV7-8 and TRBJ2-6): GAGVSQSPRYKVAKRGQDVALRCDPISGHVSLFWYQQALGQGPEFLTYFQNEAQLDKSGLPSDRFFAERPEGSVSTLKIQRTQQEDSAVYLCASSFKGSPSGANVLTFGAGSRLTVL.

V usage is TRBV6-1 and J usage is TRBJ2-7; D possibly corresponds to TRBD1 (5 bases). The CDR3 sequence is 14 residues long. The V and J ends lost 1 base and 4 bases respectively, with 11 bases between them. In germline, CDR1 is MNHNS, CDR2 SASEGT. This chain's CDR3 is CASSEVGRRYEQYF. CDR3 sequence (DNA): TGTGCCAGCAGTGAAGTGGGGCGCCGATACGAGCAGTACTTC.

V and J are TRBV4-1 and TRBJ1-5, with a possible D match to TRBD1 (6 bases). The ends were cut back, 4 bases at V and 7 bases at J, with 11 bases in the middle. Per germline, CDR1 MGHRA and CDR2 YSYEKL. The CDR3 is 13 residues long. The CDR3 loop reads CASSLTGNQPQHF. The CDR3 nucleotides read TGCGCCAGCAGCCTCACAGGGAACCAGCCCCAGCATTTT.

The CDR3 is CASSFGGPAPTQYF. CDR3 DNA sequence: TGTGCCAGCAGCTTCGGAGGGCCAGCCCCTACGCAGTATTTT. The rearrangement joins TRBV7-2 to TRBJ2-3; the D gene is possibly TRBD2 (6 bases). With 3 bases removed from V and 8 bases from J, the gap between germline ends came to 15 bases. CDR1 and CDR2 (germline): SGHTA, FQGNSA. The CDR3 consists of 14 residues. Full variable domain (rest looked up from reference TRBV7-2 and TRBJ2-3): GAGVSQSPSNKVTEKGKDVELRCDPISGHTALYWYRQSLGQGLEFLIYFQGNSAPDKSGLPSDRFSAERTGGSVSTLTIQRTQQEDSAVYLCASSFGGPAPTQYFGPGTRLTVL.

V usage is TRBV30 and J usage is TRBJ2-3, with D hard to call. The CDR3 runs to 14 residues. The V and J ends lost 0 bases and 0 bases respectively, with 7 bases between them. Germline CDR1 is GTSNPN and CDR2 is SVGIG (reference sequence). The CDR3 DNA reads TGTGCCTGGAGTGTAAAAGGAAGCACAGATACGCAGTATTTT. Translation gives CAWSVKGSTDTQYF.

The chain employs TRBV2 and TRBJ2-7; no clear D gene. The CDR3 runs 12 residues. Germline V gives CDR1 SNHLY, CDR2 FYNNEI. V lost 6 bases, J lost 4 bases, and 10 bases lay in between. The CDR3 nucleotides read TGTGCCAGCAGCATCTTGGCTTACGAGCAGTACTTC. Translation: CASSILAYEQYF. Combining the CDR3 with reference TRBV2 and TRBJ2-7 gives the whole variable domain EPEVTQTPSHQVTQMGQEVILRCVPISNHLYFYWYRQILGQKVEFLVSFYNNEISEKSEIFDDQFSVERPDGSNFTLKIRSTKLEDSAMYFCASSILAYEQYFGPGTRLTVT.

V gene TRBV29-1 combines with J gene TRBJ2-2; no definite D call. Looked up from germline, CDR1 is SQVTM and CDR2 is ANQGSEA. V dropped 4 bases and J dropped 0 bases, with 12 bases sitting between them. There are 15 residues in the CDR3. The CDR3 is CSVGSQNANTGELFF. The CDR3, as DNA: TGCAGCGTTGGTAGCCAGAACGCGAACACCGGGGAGCTGTTTTTT.

The V and J genes are TRBV6-1 and TRBJ1-5; 7 bases agree with TRBD1. With V trimmed by 7 bases and J by 4 bases, 4 bases remained unmatched. This CDR3 region has 13 residues. Per the germline V gene, CDR1 is MNHNS and CDR2 is SASEGT. Here the CDR3 DNA reads TGTGCCAGCAATGGACAGGCAAATCAGCCCCAGCATTTT. Protein: CASNGQANQPQHF.

The genes are TRBV4-1 and TRBJ1-5; possible D gene TRBD1, 5 bases. V was cut by 0 bases and J by 7 bases, with 10 bases left in between. This CDR3 is built from 14 residues. The germline V gene has CDR1 MGHRA and CDR2 YSYEKL. In DNA, the CDR3 is TGCGCCAGCAGCCAAGAGGGGGGGAGCCAGCCCCAGCATTTT. The encoded protein is CASSQEGGSQPQHF.

This rearrangement joins TRBV19 to TRBJ2-1; D assignment may be TRBD1 or TRBD2 (6 bases each). This CDR3 has 15 amino acids. The V and J ends lost 7 bases and 7 bases respectively, with 20 bases between them. Germline V CDR1 and CDR2: LNHDA, SQIVND (reference sequence). CDR3 protein: CASIATGGTSNEQFF. The CDR3 region has the DNA TGTGCCAGTATCGCTACCGGGGGCACAAGTAATGAGCAGTTCTTC.

The V gene is TRBV5-1, the J gene TRBJ2-7, with TRBD2 matching over 11 bases. This CDR3 comprises 15 residues. Trimming cost V 2 bases and J 6 bases; bases outside gene matches: 7. CDR1 is SGHRS, CDR2 YFSETQ, per germline. The CDR3 here is CASSLLAGGPIEQYF. DNA of the CDR3: TGCGCCAGCAGCTTATTAGCGGGAGGGCCGATCGAGCAGTACTTC.

The chain couples TRBV2 to TRBJ2-6; possibly TRBD2 for D (5 bases). The CDR3 consists of 16 residues. Germline V gene data show CDR1 as SNHLY and CDR2 as FYNNEI. V lost 6 bases and J lost 0, with 12 bases in between. The CDR3 loop reads CASREAGHSGANVLTF. The CDR3, as DNA: TGTGCCAGCAGAGAGGCGGGTCACTCTGGGGCCAACGTCCTGACTTTC.

CDR3 amino acids: CASSLARGGTGELFF. Written as DNA, the CDR3 is TGTGCCAGCAGCTTAGCCAGGGGAGGCACCGGGGAGCTGTTTTTT. The V call is TRBV7-6, the J call TRBJ2-2; D might be TRBD1 or TRBD2, each matching 6 bases. V was shortened by 0 bases and J by 4 bases, with 9 bases between the two germline ends. The germline V gene has CDR1 SGHVS and CDR2 FNYEAQ. The CDR3 is made up of 15 amino acids.

This chain links TRBV2 with TRBJ1-5, with 7 bases matching TRBD1. Germline trimming cut 0 bases from V and 6 bases from J; bases unmatched to any gene: 8. CDR3 length: 16 amino acids. CDR1 SNHLY and CDR2 FYNNEI come from the germline V gene. CDR3 in amino acids: CASSEAGGQRRQPQHF. The CDR3 DNA follows: TGTGCCAGCAGTGAAGCGGGGGGACAGCGGCGTCAGCCCCAGCATTTT. Using reference TRBV2 and TRBJ1-5 for the parts outside the CDR3, the full variable domain is EPEVTQTPSHQVTQMGQEVILRCVPISNHLYFYWYRQILGQKVEFLVSFYNNEISEKSEIFDDQFSVERPDGSNFTLKIRSTKLEDSAMYFCASSEAGGQRRQPQHFGDGTRLSIL.

This chain links TRBV10-1 with TRBJ2-7; D uncertain. The CDR3 length is 16 residues. Trimming cost V 3 bases and J 2 bases, with 17 bases left between them. Germline lookup yields CDR1 WNHNN and CDR2 SYGVQD (reference sequence). CDR3 in amino acids: CASSDWAGGAPYEQYF. CDR3 in DNA: TGCGCCAGCAGTGATTGGGCCGGCGGTGCCCCCTACGAGCAGTACTTC.

The J gene is TRBJ2-2, the V gene TRBV9; 8 bases agree with TRBD1. The CDR3 has 15 residues. Trimming cost V 0 bases and J 5 bases; bases outside gene matches: 3. Germline assignment: CDR1 SGDLS and CDR2 YYNGEE. The CDR3 protein is CASSVGTGRTGELFF. Here the CDR3 DNA reads TGTGCCAGCAGCGTAGGGACAGGGAGGACCGGGGAGCTGTTTTTT.

The genes are TRBV2 and TRBJ1-2; D remains unclear. The V and J ends lost 8 bases and 4 bases respectively, with 11 bases between them. The CDR3 is 12 amino acids. Germline CDR1 and CDR2: SNHLY and FYNNEI. The CDR3 reads CASQRSAYGYTF. Written as DNA, the CDR3 is TGTGCCAGCCAGCGGTCAGCCTATGGCTACACCTTC. The entire variable domain, with the rest obtained from reference TRBV2 and TRBJ1-2, is as follows: EPEVTQTPSHQVTQMGQEVILRCVPISNHLYFYWYRQILGQKVEFLVSFYNNEISEKSEIFDDQFSVERPDGSNFTLKIRSTKLEDSAMYFCASQRSAYGYTFGSGTRLTVV.

This chain uses TRBV6-5 with TRBJ2-2; no reliable D call. V lost 6 bases and J lost 6, with 17 bases in between. Germline loops: CDR1 MNHEY, CDR2 SVGAGI. The CDR3 totals 15 residues. The CDR3: CASSLATRRAGELFF. DNA of the CDR3: TGTGCCAGCAGCCTCGCCACCCGAAGGGCCGGGGAGCTGTTTTTT.

The V and J genes are TRBV29-1 and TRBJ1-1; the D gene is possibly TRBD1 (5 bases). This CDR3 is 15 amino acids long. From germline, CDR1 is SQVTM and CDR2 ANQGSEA. The V end lost 5 bases, the J end lost 4 bases, and 20 bases lay between the germline ends. The CDR3 loop reads CSVRGLLSQGTEAFF. CDR3 nucleotide sequence: TGCAGCGTTAGGGGACTCCTCTCGCAGGGCACTGAAGCTTTCTTT.

This clone is a singleton in its sample. V gene TRBV7-4 combines with J gene TRBJ1-4; D remains unclear. V was trimmed by 5 bases and J by 2 bases, leaving 18 bases between them. Per germline, CDR1 SGHVT and CDR2 SQSDAQ. This CDR3 is built from 17 residues. CDR3 sequence (DNA): TGTGCCAGCAGCCCCCCCCGCCGGCGCTTTACTAATGAAAAACTGTTTTTT. Translating it yields CASSPPRRRFTNEKLFF.

J is TRBJ2-3 and V is TRBV5-4; TRBD2 agrees at 9 bases. CDR3 length: 17 residues. Germline values: CDR1 SGHNT, CDR2 YYREEE (reference sequence). The ends lost 0 bases at V and 3 bases at J; junction bases unmatched: 8. CDR3 nucleotides: TGTGCCAGCAGCTTGGCCGTTGGCGGGAGGGGTACAGATACGCAGTATTTT. Its protein product is CASSLAVGGRGTDTQYF.

The genes are TRBV6-6 and TRBJ2-5; D not resolved. The length of the CDR3 is 15 residues. Trimming shortened V by 2 bases and J by 4 bases, and 14 bases separated the two germline ends. Germline CDR1 reads MNHNY; CDR2 reads SVGAGI (reference sequence). The CDR3 sequence is CASSYSRSARETQYF. The CDR3 coding sequence is TGTGCCAGCAGTTACAGTCGGAGTGCAAGAGAGACCCAGTACTTC.